A selection of T cell receptor beta chains follows, all from one sample in a study of CD8+ T cells in alopecia areata. Only in-frame clones appear in the TCRdb table, and some are missing; sequencing was by immunoSEQ multiplex PCR. The repertoire consists of 150,000 to 200,000 clones, with 50% to 60% occurring once and the leading ten covering roughly 14%. The sequencing here drew on CD4+ T cells sorted from blood, taken at week 0. The origin of the receptors is a human donor with alopecia areata. Both conserved end residues are part of each CDR3. The order of the fields is CDR3 protein, CDR3 DNA, D gene, V gene, J gene, clone size. The D gene is left open where the match is weak. The size of a clone is reported for some rows only, either as once, few or many, or as a class for expanded clones.

CASSRRSGLNTEAFF	TGTGCCAGCAGTCGACGGAGTGGCCTGAACACTGAAGCTTTCTTT	.	TRBV27	TRBJ1-1	.
CASGLLYGDPNYGYTF	TGTGCTAGTGGTTTACTTTATGGGGATCCCAACTATGGCTACACCTTC	.	TRBV12-5	TRBJ1-2	.
CAWSSMSYEQYF	TGTGCCTGGAGTTCAATGAGCTACGAGCAGTACTTC	.	TRBV30	TRBJ2-7	.
CAWSASNNQPQHF	TGTGCCTGGAGTGCCAGCAACAATCAGCCCCAGCATTTT	.	TRBV30	TRBJ1-5	.
CASIRLPPEAFF	TGTGCCAGCATAAGGCTACCCCCCGAAGCTTTCTTT	.	TRBV11-1	TRBJ1-1	.
CASRKDSGANVLTF	TGTGCCAGCCGGAAAGACTCTGGGGCCAACGTCCTGACTTTC	.	TRBV10-3	TRBJ2-6	few
CASSYFHRDGYTF	TGTGCCAGCAGTTACTTTCACAGGGATGGCTACACCTTC	.	TRBV6-5	TRBJ1-2	.
CASSPSYDRQYGYTF	TGCGCCAGCAGCCCAAGTTACGACAGACAGTATGGCTACACCTTC	.	TRBV5-1	TRBJ1-2	.
CASSRMGDAPGYTF	TGTGCCAGCAGTCGAATGGGGGACGCTCCTGGCTACACCTTC	.	TRBV25-1	TRBJ1-2	.
CASSYSGAGYGYTF	TGTGCCAGCAGTTACTCCGGGGCAGGGTACGGCTACACCTTC	.	TRBV6-5	TRBJ1-2	.
CASSRPPQETQYF	TGTGCCAGCAGCCGGCCCCCTCAAGAGACCCAGTACTTC	.	TRBV7-2	TRBJ2-5	few
CASSSGAVTGYTF	TGTGCCAGCAGCTCTGGCGCTGTCACTGGCTACACCTTC	.	TRBV6-5	TRBJ1-2	.
CASKKGSYEQYF	TGTGCCAGCAAAAAGGGGTCTTACGAGCAGTACTTC	.	TRBV6-1	TRBJ2-7	.
CASSNRGTGANVLTF	TGCGCCAGCAGCAACAGGGGCACTGGGGCCAACGTCCTGACTTTC	TRBD1	TRBV5-1	TRBJ2-6	.